Sequencing of this T cell receptor (beta chain) was carried out in a study of naive and memory T cell subsets. On this clonotype itself: Its matching antigen is unknown.

The beta constant-region primer was an equimolar mix of two oligonucleotides covering TRBC1 and TRBC2. Ligated cDNA was amplified by four rounds of PCR with nested alpha and beta constant-region primers and SP2. Ligation attached a single-stranded oligonucleotide with a 12-nucleotide UMI and the SP2 primer to the cDNA 3' end. MiXCR, run by TCRdb on the UMI-ligation and nested PCR reads, gives a single entry per CDR3 protein. The table lists about 150,000 distinct CDR3 sequences, approximately 22% of them singletons. The CDR3 is 18 amino acids. In germline, CDR1 is MDHEN, CDR2 SYDVKM. The V and J ends lost 4 bases and 3 bases, in that order; junction bases with no gene match: 9. CD4 T cells were positively selected, then CD8 T cells from the CD4-negative fraction. Cells stained for CD3, CD4, CD8, CD45RA, CD27 and viability were sorted into four CD45RA/CD27 subsets. Broader study findings: From naive to CM, EM and EMRA, diversity decreased and Gini increased. A few larger clonotypes appeared in naive repertoires, especially CD8, possibly memory cells re-expressing CD45RA.

The clonotype was recovered from a human donor in good health. The sequenced sample consisted of naive CD4+ T cells from blood. The chain recombines TRBV28 with TRBJ2-7; 16 bases are shared with TRBD2. The CDR3 sequence: CASSSPGTSGRVGYEQYF. The CDR3 nucleotides are TGTGCCAGCAGTTCTCCCGGGACTAGCGGGAGGGTCGGCTACGAGCAGTACTTC.